The 3 T cell receptor beta chains below come from one sample, sequenced in a study of cytomegalovirus exposure and HLA in healthy donors (dated by TCRdb to 2017 to 2019). Preparation of the library involved the immunoSEQ multiplex PCR assay. The multiplex PCR relied on a mix of 60 forward primers for TCR Vbeta segments and 13 reverse primers for TCR Jbeta segments. As stored in TCRdb, this immuneACCESS dataset retains in-frame rearrangements with V and J assigned. A fraction of the clones does not appear; measured against another copy, unresolved V genes explain less than half of the discrepancy, and the remainder lacks a known reason. Within this sample are around 200,000 clones, with 84% of them counted one time only. The ten largest clones take up around 3% of the sample. Sequencing was done on a sample of PBMCs. The receptor set was obtained from a woman aged 45-60 years in good health and CMV-seropositive.

V gene TRBV7-8 combines with J gene TRBJ1-2; 8 bases are shared with TRBD1. Germline loops: CDR1 SGHVS, CDR2 FQNEAQ. The CDR3 is 17 residues long. V was pared by 4 bases and J by 3 bases, with 13 bases of the junction left unmatched. The CDR3 sequence is CASSSYGTGGGYYGYTF. CDR3 nucleotides: TGTGCCAGCAGCTCATATGGGACAGGTGGAGGGTACTATGGCTACACCTTC.

The sample holds one count of this clone. The J gene is TRBJ1-3, the V gene TRBV15; D ambiguous. From germline, CDR1 is LNHNV and CDR2 YYDKDF (reference sequence). Between the trimmed V and J ends, which lost 0 bases and 6 bases, there was a span of 12 bases. The CDR3 covers 15 residues. The CDR3: CATSRDRGSQNTIYF. The CDR3 nucleotides are TGTGCCACCAGCAGAGATCGCGGTAGTCAAAACACCATATATTTT.

This chain joins TRBV19 and TRBJ1-3; D is perhaps TRBD1 (5 bases). The CDR3 is 13 residues long. V was cut by 8 bases and J by 5 bases, with 13 bases left in between. Germline V gene data show CDR1 as LNHDA and CDR2 as SQIVND (reference sequence). The CDR3 DNA reads TGTGCCAGTGGACAAGCAAGGAGAAACACCATATATTTT. Its protein product is CASGQARRNTIYF.